These 31 T cell receptor beta chains originate from one sample sequenced in a study of blood T cell dynamics during melanoma immunotherapy. Time point of the sample: pre-treatment baseline. The repertoire was sequenced with immunoSEQ multiplex PCR; TCRdb's copy has only in-frame clones and lacks some. Among 13,000 or so clones listed, about nine tenths were seen once. The specimen was blood, collected from a patient treated with checkpoint blockade. The receptors shown here come from a human donor with melanoma.

This rearrangement joins TRBV5-4 to TRBJ2-1; D may match TRBD1 or TRBD2 (6 bases each). This CDR3 comprises 14 residues. CDR1 is SGHNT and CDR2 is YYREEE in the germline V gene (reference sequence). Trimming took off 0 bases at V and 15 bases at J, with 19 bases between the two ends. The CDR3 is CASSLEKGGLDTFF. The CDR3 DNA is TGTGCCAGCAGCTTGGAGAAAGGGGGACTCGATACGTTCTTC.

V and J are TRBV4-1 and TRBJ1-1; the D gene is possibly TRBD1 (5 bases). Germline values: CDR1 MGHRA, CDR2 YSYEKL. Trimming took 9 bases from V and 1 from J, leaving 15 bases between them. The CDR3 is 14 residues long. DNA for the CDR3: TGCGCCAGTCGGGGGTTATTGAAGAACACTGAAGCTTTCTTT. Its translation is CASRGLLKNTEAFF.

Points on this clone: One end of the junction fails to match germline, which may point to a read error. V usage is TRBV28 and J usage is TRBJ1-2; perhaps TRBD1 as D (6 bases). This CDR3 spans 14 amino acids. The germline V gene has CDR1 MDHEN and CDR2 SYDVKM. The CDR3 coding sequence is TGTGCCTGCAGTTTAATAGGGGGTCTCTATGGCTACACCTTC. Translation: CACSLIGGLYGYTF.

This clone was seen just once. The rearrangement links TRBV1 to TRBJ2-7. TRBV1 is a documented pseudogene. This CDR3 is 14 amino acids long. The CDR3 loop reads CTSSRNGLTYEQYF. DNA for the CDR3: TGCACCAGCAGCCGAAACGGGCTTACCTACGAGCAGTACTTC.

The chain carries TRBV6-1 and TRBJ2-2; possible D gene TRBD2, 5 bases. Per germline, CDR1 MNHNS and CDR2 SASEGT. This CDR3 region has 15 residues. The V gene lost 2 bases and the J gene lost 5 bases, with 12 bases spanning the gap. The CDR3 region is CASSEPGEKTGELFF. In DNA, the CDR3 is TGTGCCAGCAGTGAACCCGGGGAGAAAACCGGGGAGCTGTTTTTT.

This clone was counted a few times. This sequence joins TRBV27 and TRBJ1-2, with D uncertain. V was pared by 10 bases and J by 8 bases, with 17 bases between. This CDR3 is built from 12 residues. Germline CDR1 reads MNHEY; CDR2 reads SMNVEV (reference sequence). The CDR3 region is CATSRGFDGYTF. The CDR3, as DNA: TGTGCCACCTCACGGGGATTCGACGGCTACACCTTC.

The rearrangement uses TRBV28 and TRBJ2-3; unclear D gene. The CDR3 is made up of 14 amino acids. Germline V gives CDR1 MDHEN, CDR2 SYDVKM. V shed 7 bases and J shed 6 bases, with 17 bases lying between them. The CDR3 region is CASTPADRRDTQYF. The CDR3 DNA is TGTGCCAGCACTCCAGCAGATCGGCGTGATACGCAGTATTTT.

The chain has TRBV21-1 and TRBJ2-2. TRBV21-1 is deemed a pseudogene. The CDR3 has 19 amino acids. As DNA, the CDR3 is TGTGCCAGCAGCAAAGAGCCCTCTCGGGCAGGTTCTAACACCGGGGAGCTGTTTTTT. It codes for CASSKEPSRAGSNTGELFF.

The chain joins TRBV5-4 to TRBJ2-4, with 8 bases aligning to TRBD1. Trimming cost V 0 bases and J 7 bases; bases outside gene matches: 3. CDR3 size: 14 residues. Germline V gives CDR1 SGHNT, CDR2 YYREEE (reference sequence). CDR3 residues: CASSLGQGRNIQYF. The DNA of the CDR3 is TGTGCCAGCAGCTTGGGACAGGGGAGGAACATTCAGTACTTC.

As regards this clone: A junction end diverges from the germline sequence, so it may reflect a read error. This rearrangement joins TRBV6-4 to TRBJ2-7; no clear D. The length of the CDR3 is 17 residues. CDR1 is MRHNA and CDR2 is SNTAGT in the germline V gene. The CDR3 here is CAISESIIMGSSYEQYF. CDR3 nucleotide sequence: TGTGCCATCAGTGAGTCTATTATTATGGGTAGCTCCTACGAGCAGTACTTC.

The rearrangement joins TRBV6-5 to TRBJ2-7; 9 bases align to TRBD2. V trimming: 6 bases; J trimming: 3 bases; junction bases outside the gene matches: 6. This CDR3 contains 14 residues. Germline V gene data show CDR1 as MNHEY and CDR2 as SVGAGI. In DNA form, the CDR3 reads TGTGCCAGCAGCACCGGGACTAGCATCTACGAGCAGTACTTC. This sequence encodes CASSTGTSIYEQYF.

For the CDR3, the DNA is TGTGCCAGCTTGAGGGGACGGAACACTGAAGCTTTCTTT. It specifies CASLRGRNTEAFF. The V gene is TRBV7-2, the J gene TRBJ1-1, with a tentative D call TRBD1 (5 bases). Germline V gives CDR1 SGHTA, CDR2 FQGNSA. The CDR3 is made up of 13 amino acids. V was trimmed by 8 bases and J by 1 base, leaving 11 bases between them.

The V gene is TRBV10-3, the J gene TRBJ1-4; TRBD1 matches 8 bases. The CDR3 is 15 residues long. Trimming took 6 bases from V and 5 from J; bases not matched to a gene: 8. Germline CDR1 ENHRY, CDR2 SYGVKD. The DNA for the CDR3 is TGTGCCATCAGCCGCTCAGGGGGCGAAAATGAAAAACTGTTTTTT. Its protein product is CAISRSGGENEKLFF.

The rearrangement links TRBV21-1 to TRBJ1-1; the DNA was not used to check the table's D call, TRBD1. TRBV21-1 is a known pseudogene. There are 13 residues in the CDR3. CDR3 coding DNA: TGTGCCAGCAGCCTCTACAGGGCCACTGAAGCTTTCTTT. Encoded protein: CASSLYRATEAFF.

The CDR3 sequence: CASSIGTSGSLTQYF. The CDR3 DNA sequence: TGTGCCAGTAGTATCGGGACTAGCGGGAGCCTTACGCAGTATTTT. The chain employs TRBV19 and TRBJ2-3; TRBD2 aligns across 14 bases. V lost 3 bases, J lost 8 bases, and 4 bases stayed unmatched. The CDR3 length is 15 residues. Germline CDR1 reads LNHDA; CDR2 reads SQIVND (reference sequence).

The CDR3 spells CASSPSRVEGDQETQYF. DNA of the CDR3: TGTGCCAGCAGCCCAAGCCGGGTTGAAGGGGACCAAGAGACCCAGTACTTC. The chain couples TRBV14 to TRBJ2-5, with D perhaps matching TRBD1 (5 bases). CDR1 is SGHDN and CDR2 is FVKESK in the germline V gene. The germline V and J ends were trimmed by 4 bases and 0 bases, with 18 bases remaining between them. This CDR3 has 17 residues.

The rearrangement joins TRBV18 to TRBJ2-7; 8 bases line up with TRBD1. CDR1 KGHSH and CDR2 LQKENI come from the germline V gene. J lost 2 bases, V lost 3 bases, and 6 bases had no gene match. The CDR3 contains 15 residues. CDR3 bases: TGTGCCAGCTCACCCAGACAGGGGACCACCTACGAGCAGTACTTC. The encoded protein is CASSPRQGTTYEQYF.

V and J are TRBV7-2 and TRBJ2-7; TRBD2 matches at 8 bases. The CDR3 covers 16 residues. The V gene end was trimmed by 5 bases and the J gene end by 3 bases; junction bases not matched to a gene: 12. The germline CDR1 and CDR2 sequences are SGHTA and FQGNSA. CDR3 residues: CASSPLGAGERYEQYF. In nucleotides, the CDR3 is TGTGCCAGCAGCCCACTTGGAGCGGGAGAACGCTACGAGCAGTACTTC.

The V call is TRBV29-1, the J call TRBJ2-7; 8 bases line up with TRBD1. Germline V gives CDR1 SQVTM, CDR2 ANQGSEA. This CDR3 spans 13 amino acids. The V gene end was trimmed by 7 bases and the J gene end by 0 bases; junction bases not matched to a gene: 5. The CDR3 DNA reads as TGCAGCGCCCGGACAGGGAGCTCCTACGAGCAGTACTTC. This sequence encodes CSARTGSSYEQYF.

V is TRBV5-4 and J is TRBJ1-1; perhaps TRBD1 as D (5 bases). V was shortened by 4 bases and J by 1 base, with 8 bases between the two germline ends. The germline V gene encodes CDR1 SGHNT and CDR2 YYREEE (reference sequence). CDR3 length: 13 residues. The CDR3, as DNA: TGTGCCAGCAGCGCTGACAGGAACACTGAAGCTTTCTTT. Its protein is CASSADRNTEAFF.

This clone was detected only a few times. CDR3 region: CASSLADYGMNTEAFF. The CDR3 DNA sequence: TGCGCCAGCAGCTTGGCCGACTATGGCATGAACACTGAAGCTTTCTTT. V usage is TRBV5-1 and J usage is TRBJ1-1; D gene ambiguous. In germline, CDR1 is SGHRS, CDR2 YFSETQ. This CDR3 region has 16 residues. The V and J ends lost 0 bases and 0 bases respectively, with 12 bases between them.

The chain links TRBV7-2 to TRBJ2-1; D is unresolved. V gave up 1 base and J gave up 6 bases, with 13 bases separating them. Looked up from germline, CDR1 is SGHTA and CDR2 is FQGNSA. The CDR3 has 15 amino acids. CDR3 in DNA: TGTGCCAGCAGCTTAGGGACGGCGATGGGCAATGAGCAGTTCTTC. Its protein product is CASSLGTAMGNEQFF.

The CDR3 DNA reads as TGTGCCAGCAGGGAAGGACAGGGGGTGGGGGAAAAACTGTTTTTT. This sequence encodes CASREGQGVGEKLFF. The genes are TRBV28 and TRBJ1-4; TRBD1 aligns across 10 bases. Germline loops: CDR1 MDHEN, CDR2 SYDVKM. V shed 6 bases, J shed 8 bases, and the junction held 9 bases outside the gene matches. CDR3 length: 15 residues.

The genes are TRBV6-5 and TRBJ2-7, with no clear D. CDR1 MNHEY and CDR2 SVGAGI come from the germline V gene. The CDR3 spans 13 residues. V was trimmed by 10 bases and J by 0 bases, leaving 13 bases between them. The CDR3: CATISGNSYEQYF. The CDR3 nucleotides are TGTGCCACCATCAGTGGGAACTCCTACGAGCAGTACTTC.

The chain employs TRBV27 and TRBJ2-1; the D gene is possibly TRBD2 (5 bases). Trimming took off 2 bases at V and 6 bases at J, with 5 bases between the two ends. CDR1 is MNHEY, CDR2 SMNVEV, per germline (reference sequence). The CDR3 length is 12 residues. This CDR3 reads CASSLSGNEQFF. For the CDR3, the DNA is TGTGCCAGCAGTTTAAGCGGCAATGAGCAGTTCTTC.

This rearrangement joins TRBV7-2 to TRBJ1-5; D remains unclear. Germline CDR1 is SGHTA and CDR2 is FQGNSA. V lost 5 bases and J lost 5, with 16 bases in between. This CDR3 contains 15 residues. Here the CDR3 DNA reads TGTGCCAGCAGCCCCACACTGGACGGCTATCAGCCCCAGCATTTT. This encodes CASSPTLDGYQPQHF.

The chain recombines TRBV7-9 with TRBJ1-2; D is unresolved. The CDR3 length is 13 residues. V gave up 7 bases and J gave up 2 bases, with 11 bases separating them. CDR1 is SEHNR, CDR2 FQNEAQ, per germline (reference sequence). CDR3: CASTPSMNYGYTF. As DNA, the CDR3 is TGTGCCAGCACCCCCTCCATGAACTATGGCTACACCTTC.

This clone was picked up one time. CDR3 amino acids: CASSLFDINQPQHF. The CDR3 region has the DNA TGTGCCAGCAGTTTGTTTGACATCAATCAGCCCCAGCATTTT. The chain carries TRBV28 and TRBJ1-5, with D hard to call. The CDR3 sequence is 14 residues long. V dropped 3 bases and J dropped 3 bases, with 9 bases sitting between them. The germline CDR1 and CDR2 sequences are MDHEN and SYDVKM.

The chain employs TRBV7-8 and TRBJ1-1, with a possible D match to TRBD1 (6 bases). The CDR3 spans 15 residues. V dropped 1 base and J dropped 4 bases, with 13 bases sitting between them. Germline V CDR1 and CDR2: SGHVS, FQNEAQ. CDR3 nucleotide sequence: TGTGCCAGCAGCTTAGTTATTAGGGGGGGCACTGAAGCTTTCTTT. It translates to CASSLVIRGGTEAFF.

The chain carries TRBV19 and TRBJ2-6; 11 bases are a match to TRBD1. J gave up 0 bases and V 1 base, and 14 bases lay outside the gene matches. The CDR3 has 22 amino acids. CDR1 is LNHDA and CDR2 is SQIVND in the germline V gene (reference sequence). CDR3 in DNA: TGTGCCAGTAGTATAGTCGGGACAGGGGGTCGTCTTGACTACTCTGGGGCCAACGTCCTGACTTTC. It specifies CASSIVGTGGRLDYSGANVLTF. Looking up the rest from reference TRBV19 and TRBJ2-6 gives the full variable domain: DGGITQSPKYLFRKEGQNVTLSCEQNLNHDAMYWYRQDPGQGLRLIYYSQIVNDFQKGDIAEGYSVSREKKESFPLTVTSAQKNPTAFYLCASSIVGTGGRLDYSGANVLTFGAGSRLTVL.

This chain joins TRBV9 and TRBJ2-1; TRBD1 matches 11 bases. The CDR3 extends over 15 amino acids. Germline V gene data show CDR1 as SGDLS and CDR2 as YYNGEE. V lost 4 bases, J lost 7 bases, and 7 bases stayed unmatched. The CDR3 loop reads CASSPGQGAGNEQFF. In nucleotides, the CDR3 is TGTGCCAGCAGCCCCGGACAGGGGGCGGGTAATGAGCAGTTCTTC.